This TCR beta chain comes out of a study of human T cells and chemical hapten exposure. Study information: The upper back received 0.01% DPC by patch testing, with results read at 6 days. There were per-sample TCR yield variations, arising mainly from small pooled library volume differences.

Indicated time point: patch test 1, 2 weeks after DPC sensitization. Treatment indicated: therapeutic diphenylcyclopropenone sensitization with weekly scalp DPC. The study extracted total RNA from unfractionated whole blood. MiXCR, run by TCRdb on the RACE reads, gives a single entry per CDR3 protein. Counted here are 40,000 or so distinct CDR3 sequences, around 3.8% occurring once; the ten biggest clones make up over 25%. V was clipped by 2 bases and J by 3 bases, with 16 bases between them. The germline V gene encodes CDR1 LGHDT and CDR2 YNNKEL (reference sequence). The CDR3 runs 16 residues. This clonotype has a count of ten or more.

Sequencing used whole blood, obtained in connection with sensitization to the hapten diphenylcyclopropenone (DPC). V gene TRBV3-1 combines with J gene TRBJ1-1, with TRBD1 as a possible D gene (5 bases). This clonotype was sampled from a man aged 45-65 years with alopecia areata. Some clones in this sample may be carry-over from other donors' samples. CDR3 nucleotides: TGTGCCAGCAGCCAAAGGACTGTCCTAGGGGACACTGAAGCTTTCTTT. It is translated as CASSQRTVLGDTEAFF.